This TCR beta chain derives from a study of beta chain features in type 1 diabetes. Points from the study as a whole: At VDJ recombination sites, type 1 diabetes patients had fewer insertions and more deleted nucleotides. TCRB CDR3 length was moderately but significantly reduced in all four CD4+ subsets of Type 1 diabetes patients.

The sequenced template was cDNA made from the entire isolated RNA. TCRdb keeps only in-frame clones here, not all; method: immunoSEQ multiplex PCR. This table has roughly 340,000 clones, 13% appearing once. Heparinised blood was drawn once per donor, averaging roughly 120 mL. Sorting gave populations that all exceeded 98% purity. CDR3 size: 15 residues. Germline V CDR1 and CDR2: GTSNPN, SVGIG (reference sequence). V gave up 4 bases and J gave up 3 bases; unmatched junction bases: 9. This clone was detected a few times. Its antigen remains unidentified. Sequencing was carried out using naive CD4+ T cells from blood. J is TRBJ2-1 and V is TRBV30, with 7 bases lining up with TRBD1. The clonotype comes from a young woman with type 1 diabetes. The CDR3 coding sequence is TGTGCCTGGAAAGGGACCGGGACAGTCTACAATGAGCAGTTCTTC. This gives the protein CAWKGTGTVYNEQFF. The full variable domain, rest sourced from reference TRBV30 and TRBJ2-1, is SQTIHQWPATLVQPVGSPLSLECTVEGTSNPNLYWYRQAAGRGLQLLFYSVGIGQISSEVPQNLSASRPQDRQFILSSKKLLLSDSGFYLCAWKGTGTVYNEQFFGPGTRLTVL.